This TCR beta chain appears in the sequencing data of a study of T cell responses to AZD1222 COVID-19 vaccine. The study's findings and limits: It was only after the peak T cell response that any repertoires were sampled.

The CDR3 has 13 residues. Germline assignment: CDR1 KGHSH and CDR2 LQKENI. V dropped 2 bases and J dropped 7 bases, with 8 bases sitting between them. Worth noting for this clone: The antigen is unknown.

Sequencing was performed with immunoSEQ multiplex PCR; in TCRdb, only in-frame clones are kept and a portion is missing. The sample includes more than 250,000 clones, 90% to 95% of them seen just once. The gene calls are TRBV18 and TRBJ2-2, with D maybe TRBD2 (6 bases). This sample comprised peripheral blood, obtained on day 0 of AZD1222 vaccination. The TCR was taken from an adult in good health. The CDR3, as DNA: TGTGCCAGCTCACCAAGGAGGGACGGGGAGCTGTTTTTT. Protein sequence: CASSPRRDGELFF.